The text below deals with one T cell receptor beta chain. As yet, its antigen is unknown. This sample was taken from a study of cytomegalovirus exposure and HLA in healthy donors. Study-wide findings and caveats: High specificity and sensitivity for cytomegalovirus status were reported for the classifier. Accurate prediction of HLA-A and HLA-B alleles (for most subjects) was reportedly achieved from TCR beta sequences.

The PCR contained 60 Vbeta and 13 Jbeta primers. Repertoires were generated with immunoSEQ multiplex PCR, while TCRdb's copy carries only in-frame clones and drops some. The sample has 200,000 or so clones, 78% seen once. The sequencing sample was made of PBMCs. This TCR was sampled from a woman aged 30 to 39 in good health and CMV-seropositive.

In DNA, the CDR3 is TGTGCCAGCAGTTGGGACAGGGGGACCGGGGAGCTGTTTTTT. It codes for CASSWDRGTGELFF. V gene TRBV6-1 combines with J gene TRBJ2-2; 11 nucleotides line up with TRBD1. Germline V CDR1 and CDR2: MNHNS, SASEGT. Germline trimming cut 5 bases from V and 5 bases from J; bases unmatched to any gene: 1. The CDR3 length is 14 residues.